This T cell receptor beta chain was sequenced for a study of blood T cell repertoires in COVID-19. This clone appeared a few times. This CDR3 spans 14 amino acids. Germline lookup yields CDR1 LNHDA and CDR2 SQIVND (reference sequence). V lost 2 bases and J 7 bases, leaving 13 bases between the germline ends. As handled by the study authors: It was from reference gene primer amplification that nucleated cell counts were estimated. Assay: immunoSEQ multiplex PCR; the TCRdb copy retains only in-frame clones and omits some. Clonal size and the V and J genes are those of that table, whereas D and trimming came from the DNA. The data contain around 230,000 clones, roughly 85% of them singletons. It was during active infection that Seattle patients were enrolled and then longitudinally followed.

The origin of this receptor is a man aged 50-59 years with COVID-19, enrolled during active disease. Sequencing input: peripheral blood. V and J are TRBV19 and TRBJ2-3; D might be TRBD2 (6 bases). The CDR3 coding sequence is TGTGCCAGTAGTATAAGCGGGTCCGACCATACGCAGTATTTT. Translating gives CASSISGSDHTQYF. Looking up the rest from reference TRBV19 and TRBJ2-3 gives the full variable domain: DGGITQSPKYLFRKEGQNVTLSCEQNLNHDAMYWYRQDPGQGLRLIYYSQIVNDFQKGDIAEGYSVSREKKESFPLTVTSAQKNPTAFYLCASSISGSDHTQYFGPGTRLTVL.